This T cell receptor beta chain is drawn from a study of cytomegalovirus exposure and HLA in healthy donors. Use of 60 Vbeta and 13 Jbeta primers characterized the PCR. Generated by immunoSEQ multiplex PCR, the TCRdb table keeps only in-frame clones and is missing some. The profile shows about 190,000 clones, over 65% of them singletons. In its sample, this clone was seen a few times. There are 15 residues in the CDR3. Germline V gives CDR1 LGHNA, CDR2 YSLEER. The V end lost 0 bases, the J end lost 9 bases, and 15 bases lay between the germline ends. This TCR was sampled from a man between 35 and 55 years old in good health and CMV-seropositive. Sequencing was done on a sample of PBMCs. The chain uses TRBV4-3 and TRBJ2-1, with D possibly matching TRBD2 (7 bases). The CDR3 region has the DNA TGCGCCAGCAGCCAAGATGGAGGGAGGGGGGGTGAGCAGTTCTTC. The encoded protein is CASSQDGGRGGEQFF.